The 24 T cell receptor beta chains given below trace back to one sample, sequenced in a study of T cells in Graves' hyperthyroidism and ophthalmopathy. Researchers took RNA transcripts and amplified the TCR beta CDR3 regions from them. First-round RT-PCR with HTBI primers amplified the TCR CDR3 region. Each CDR3 protein gets one entry after TCRdb re-called the multiplex PCR reads with MiXCR. The sample lists over 450,000 distinct CDR3 sequences, roughly 18% occurring once. The sequencing sample was made of blood. Source of these receptors: a woman between 18 and 29 years old with Graves' ophthalmopathy.

This clonotype was seen ten or more times. The chain recombines TRBV2 with TRBJ2-7; 8 nucleotides match TRBD1. The CDR3 is made up of 15 amino acids. Germline V gene lookup returns CDR1 SNHLY and CDR2 FYNNEI. V shed 8 bases, J shed 3 bases, and the junction held 12 bases outside the gene matches. The CDR3 nucleotides are TGTGCCAGCGACGACCCGGGACAGGCGAACTACGAGCAGTACTTC. Amino acids: CASDDPGQANYEQYF.

About this clonotype itself: A much larger clone lies one base from this, so it may be a read error. This sequence joins TRBV2 and TRBJ1-2, with D hard to call. V shed 1 base and J shed 6 bases, with 15 bases lying between them. The CDR3 extends over 15 amino acids. The germline V gene encodes CDR1 SNHLY and CDR2 FYNNEI. CDR3 bases: TGTGCCAGCAGTGAAGGGTCCGGGCTTGGCCATGGCTACACCTTC. Amino acids: CASSEGSGLGHGYTF.

This clonotype was recorded a few times. Since a much larger clone is just one base distant, this may be a read error. CDR3 in DNA: TGTGCCAGCAGCTTAGAGGGATCTCAGCCCCAGCATTTT. Its translation is CASSLEGSQPQHF. This chain uses TRBV7-2 with TRBJ1-5; D gene uncertain. Trimming cost V 1 base and J 6 bases, with 7 bases left between them. The CDR3 loop spans 13 amino acids. CDR1 is SGHTA and CDR2 is FQGNSA in the germline V gene.

This clonotype was seen many times. V is TRBV12-3 or TRBV12-4 and J is TRBJ1-1, with D hard to call. V lost 8 bases and J 6 bases, leaving 7 bases between the germline ends. CDR3 length: 10 amino acids. DNA for the CDR3: TGTGCCAGCGGATTCCCTGAAGCTTTCTTT. This translates into CASGFPEAFF.

The chain has TRBV27 and TRBJ2-5; D unclear. CDR1 MNHEY and CDR2 SMNVEV come from the germline V gene (reference sequence). The CDR3 spans 14 residues. V lost 0 bases and J lost 2, with 7 bases in between. Written as DNA, the CDR3 is TGTGCCAGCAGTTTATCGGTGGGGCAAGAGACCCAGTACTTC. It encodes CASSLSVGQETQYF.

The sample holds many counts of this clonotype. The chain uses TRBV12-3 or TRBV12-4 and TRBJ1-5, with D maybe TRBD1 (5 bases). Between the trimmed V and J ends, which lost 0 bases and 5 bases, there was a span of 14 bases. This CDR3 has 16 residues. DNA for the CDR3: TGTGCCAGCAGTTTAGCGCTAATTGGGGGGGATCAGCCCCAGCATTTT. Translating it yields CASSLALIGGDQPQHF.

This clonotype was found once. A much larger clone differs by one base, so this may be a read error. The gene calls are TRBV13 and TRBJ2-7; weak D call: TRBD2 (6 bases). The DNA matches TRBJ2-1 better at its end, which makes the J call doubtful. Germline V CDR1 and CDR2: PRHDT, FYEKMQ (reference sequence). The CDR3 loop spans 14 amino acids. CDR3 nucleotide sequence: TGTGCCAGCAGTGAAGGAGGGGCAGGCTACGAGCAGTTCTTC. This codes for CASSEGGAGYEQFF.

This clonotype was detected a few times. The rearrangement links TRBV6-2 or TRBV6-3 to TRBJ2-1; tentatively, D is TRBD2 (6 bases). Per the germline V gene, CDR1 is MNHEY and CDR2 is SVGEGT. CDR3 length: 15 residues. V dropped 2 bases and J dropped 4 bases, with 12 bases sitting between them. CDR3 region: CASSYPGAAYNEQFF. As DNA, the CDR3 is TGTGCCAGCAGTTACCCGGGAGCGGCTTACAATGAGCAGTTCTTC.

Note on this clonotype: Since a much larger clone is just one base distant, this may be a read error. This chain connects TRBV2 to TRBJ2-3; the D is unclear. TRBJ1-5 explains the end of the DNA better; the J call may be wrong. Germline V gives CDR1 SNHLY, CDR2 FYNNEI. The CDR3 is 14 amino acids. The CDR3 bases are TGTGCCAGCAGTGAGATGGCGGTCACAGATACGCAGCATTTT. It yields the protein CASSEMAVTDTQHF.

This clonotype was recorded at least ten times. This sequence joins TRBV5-1 and TRBJ2-2, with D hard to call. CDR1 is SGHRS, CDR2 YFSETQ, per germline. There are 12 residues in the CDR3. V was pared by 4 bases and J by 7 bases, with 8 bases between. CDR3 nucleotide sequence: TGCGCCAGCAGCCCCCTTGGCGGGGAGCTGTTTTTT. It translates to CASSPLGGELFF.

This clonotype was seen ten or more times. CDR3 in amino acids: CASSLLEELREQYF. The CDR3 nucleotides are TGTGCCAGCAGTTTATTGGAAGAACTACGAGAGCAGTACTTC. The gene calls are TRBV27 and TRBJ2-7; D call uncertain. The length of the CDR3 is 14 residues. Germline CDR1 MNHEY, CDR2 SMNVEV (reference sequence). V was clipped by 1 base and J by 7 bases, with 14 bases between them.

The chain joins TRBV27 to TRBJ1-6; 9 bases map to TRBD1. CDR3 size: 15 residues. V shed 5 bases and J 9 bases; nucleotides not matched to a gene: 8. Germline CDR1 reads MNHEY; CDR2 reads SMNVEV (reference sequence). The CDR3 DNA is TGTGCCAGCAGTCCCACCGGGACAGGGTTTTCACCCCTCCACTTT. This codes for CASSPTGTGFSPLHF.

In regard to this clonotype: A much bigger clone sits one base away, suggesting this may be a read error. The chain joins TRBV14 to TRBJ2-7, with 8 bases matching TRBD2. This CDR3 region has 15 residues. Germline values: CDR1 SGHDN, CDR2 FVKESK. V shed 10 bases, J shed 2 bases, and the junction held 13 bases outside the gene matches. The CDR3 DNA sequence: TGTGCCAACAGTCGCAACGTACTAGCGGCCTACGAGCAGTACTTC. Translated: CANSRNVLAAYEQYF. Using reference TRBV14 and TRBJ2-7 for the parts outside the CDR3, the full variable domain is EAGVTQFPSHSVIEKGQTVTLRCDPISGHDNLYWYRRVMGKEIKFLLHFVKESKQDESGMPNNRFLAERTGGTYSTLKVQPAELEDSGVYFCANSRNVLAAYEQYFGPGTRLTVT.

In this sample, this clonotype turned up a few times. Being one base from a much bigger clone, this may be a read error. The rearrangement uses TRBV7-9 and TRBJ1-5; no firm D call. This CDR3 comprises 13 residues. With 5 bases removed from V and 1 base from J, the gap between germline ends came to 6 bases. CDR1 is SEHNR, CDR2 FQNEAQ, per germline (reference sequence). The CDR3 bases are TGTGCCAGCAGCAAAGACAGCAATCAGCCCCAGCATTTT. Protein sequence: CASSKDSNQPQHF.

The CDR3 nucleotides read TGTGCCAGCAGCCCCGGGACCTACTATGAAGCTTTCTTT. This encodes CASSPGTYYEAFF. The rearrangement joins TRBV4-2 to TRBJ1-1; weak D call: TRBD1 (5 bases). V was clipped by 4 bases and J by 7 bases, with 13 bases between them. The CDR3 has 13 residues. Germline CDR1 is LGHNA and CDR2 is YNFKEQ.

The sample holds many counts of this clonotype. This chain joins TRBV11-2 and TRBJ2-1; unclear D gene. Between the trimmed V and J ends, which lost 1 base and 3 bases, there was a span of 10 bases. CDR1 is SGHAT, CDR2 FQNNGV, per germline. The CDR3 totals 15 residues. The CDR3 spells CASSLADLGYNEQFF. The CDR3 DNA follows: TGTGCCAGCAGCTTAGCTGATCTGGGCTACAATGAGCAGTTCTTC.

This clonotype was picked up many times. V and J are TRBV11-2 and TRBJ1-1; D may be TRBD1 (5 bases). Deletions cut 1 base from V and 5 bases from J, with 8 bases between. Germline CDR1 reads SGHAT; CDR2 reads FQNNGV. CDR3 length: 13 amino acids. CDR3 in amino acids: CASSLVEGTEAFF. In DNA form, the CDR3 reads TGTGCCAGCAGCTTAGTTGAGGGGACTGAAGCTTTCTTT.

This clonotype appeared many times. This chain uses TRBV30 with TRBJ1-1, with a tentative D call TRBD1 (5 bases). CDR3 size: 12 residues. V lost 3 bases and J lost 1, with 6 bases in between. Per germline, CDR1 GTSNPN and CDR2 SVGIG (reference sequence). The CDR3, as DNA: TGTGCCTGGAGCAGGGCGAACACTGAAGCTTTCTTT. Its protein is CAWSRANTEAFF.

This clonotype has a count of ten or more. The V and J genes are TRBV12-3 or TRBV12-4 and TRBJ1-2, with D hard to call. V was pared by 6 bases and J by 5 bases, with 16 bases between. CDR3 length equals 14 residues. The CDR3 sequence is CASSPGHSSYGYTF. In DNA, the CDR3 is TGTGCCAGCAGCCCGGGTCACTCGTCGTATGGCTACACCTTC.

This clonotype was seen at least ten times. The J gene is TRBJ2-7, the V gene TRBV5-1; 10 bases line up with TRBD2. V was pared by 3 bases and J by 2 bases, with 5 bases of the junction left unmatched. This CDR3 spans 15 amino acids. Per germline, CDR1 SGHRS and CDR2 YFSETQ. The CDR3 DNA sequence: TGCGCCAGCAGCTCCCGGACTAGCGGACCCTACGAGCAGTACTTC. This encodes CASSSRTSGPYEQYF. The full variable domain, rest sourced from reference TRBV5-1 and TRBJ2-7, is KAGVTQTPRYLIKTRGQQVTLSCSPISGHRSVSWYQQTPGQGLQFLFEYFSETQRNKGNFPGRFSGRQFSNSRSEMNVSTLELGDSALYLCASSSRTSGPYEQYFGPGTRLTVT.

The table lists this clonotype with many counts. The chain links TRBV11-2 to TRBJ1-2, with 12 bases identical to TRBD1. CDR1 is SGHAT and CDR2 is FQNNGV in the germline V gene. V was clipped by 4 bases and J by 7 bases; unmatched bases: 4. There are 14 residues in the CDR3. DNA of the CDR3: TGTGCCAGCAGCTCTGGGACAGGGGGCATTGGCTACACCTTC. Residues: CASSSGTGGIGYTF.

The chain is built from TRBV7-6 and TRBJ1-5; D is ambiguous. From germline, CDR1 is SGHVS and CDR2 FNYEAQ. This CDR3 spans 14 amino acids. V lost 5 bases and J 3 bases, leaving 11 bases between the germline ends. The CDR3 is CASSKTALNQPQHF. For the CDR3, the DNA is TGTGCCAGCAGCAAGACGGCCCTCAATCAGCCCCAGCATTTT.

The chain has TRBV5-1 and TRBJ2-1, with D perhaps TRBD1 (6 bases). Germline V CDR1 and CDR2: SGHRS, YFSETQ. Trimming pared 4 bases from V and 7 bases from J, leaving 12 bases between. The CDR3 length is 13 residues. CDR3 amino acids: CASSHRTENEQFF. The DNA for the CDR3 is TGCGCCAGCAGCCATAGGACAGAAAATGAGCAGTTCTTC. The entire variable domain, with the rest obtained from reference TRBV5-1 and TRBJ2-1, is as follows: KAGVTQTPRYLIKTRGQQVTLSCSPISGHRSVSWYQQTPGQGLQFLFEYFSETQRNKGNFPGRFSGRQFSNSRSEMNVSTLELGDSALYLCASSHRTENEQFFGPGTRLTVL.

There are many counts of this clonotype. This sequence joins TRBV11-2 and TRBJ1-1; D uncertain. The CDR3 length is 12 residues. V gave up 5 bases and J gave up 8 bases, with 12 bases separating them. Germline V CDR1 and CDR2: SGHAT, FQNNGV. CDR3: CASSPGDFEAFF. The CDR3 DNA reads as TGTGCCAGCAGCCCCGGTGATTTCGAAGCTTTCTTT.